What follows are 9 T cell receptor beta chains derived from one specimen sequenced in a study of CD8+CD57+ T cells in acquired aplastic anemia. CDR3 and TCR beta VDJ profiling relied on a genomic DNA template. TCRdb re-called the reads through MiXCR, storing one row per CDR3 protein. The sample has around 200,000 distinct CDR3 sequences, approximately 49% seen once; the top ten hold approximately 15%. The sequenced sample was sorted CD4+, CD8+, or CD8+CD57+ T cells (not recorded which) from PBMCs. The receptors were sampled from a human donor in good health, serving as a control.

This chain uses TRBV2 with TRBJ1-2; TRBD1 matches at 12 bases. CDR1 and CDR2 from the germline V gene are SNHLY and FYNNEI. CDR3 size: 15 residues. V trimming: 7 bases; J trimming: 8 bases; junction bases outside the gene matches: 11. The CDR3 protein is CASTGTGGRVGGYTF. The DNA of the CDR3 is TGTGCCAGCACCGGGACAGGGGGCAGGGTAGGCGGCTACACCTTC.

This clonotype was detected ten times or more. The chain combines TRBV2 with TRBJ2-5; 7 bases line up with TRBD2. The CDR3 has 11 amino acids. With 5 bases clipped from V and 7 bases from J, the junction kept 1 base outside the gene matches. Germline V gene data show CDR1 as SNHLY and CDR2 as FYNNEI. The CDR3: CASSTGGTQYF. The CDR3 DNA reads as TGTGCCAGCAGTACGGGAGGGACCCAGTACTTC.

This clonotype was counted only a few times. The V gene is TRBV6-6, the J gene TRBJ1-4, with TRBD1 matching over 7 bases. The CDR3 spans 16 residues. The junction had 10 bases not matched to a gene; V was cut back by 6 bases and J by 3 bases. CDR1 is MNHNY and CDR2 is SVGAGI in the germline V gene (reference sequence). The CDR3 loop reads CASSQLPTGANEKLFF. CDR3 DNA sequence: TGTGCCAGCAGCCAACTTCCTACAGGGGCTAATGAAAAACTGTTTTTT.

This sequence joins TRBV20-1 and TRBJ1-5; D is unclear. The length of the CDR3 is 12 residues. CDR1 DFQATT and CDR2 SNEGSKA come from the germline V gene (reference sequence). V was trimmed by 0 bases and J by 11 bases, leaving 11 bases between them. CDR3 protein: CSAREMGSSQHF. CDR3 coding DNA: TGCAGTGCTAGAGAGATGGGGTCCTCCCAGCATTTT.

As DNA, the CDR3 is TGTGCCACCAGCAGAGATGGAGACGAGCAGTACTTC. This codes for CATSRDGDEQYF. The chain combines TRBV15 with TRBJ2-7; D is uncertain. The CDR3 is 12 residues long. V was shortened by 0 bases and J by 5 bases, with 5 bases between the two germline ends. CDR1 is LNHNV, CDR2 YYDKDF, per germline (reference sequence).

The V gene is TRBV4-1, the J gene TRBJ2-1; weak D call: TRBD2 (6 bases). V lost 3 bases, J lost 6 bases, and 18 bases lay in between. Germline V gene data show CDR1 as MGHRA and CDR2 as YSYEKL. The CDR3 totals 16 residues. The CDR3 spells CASSQDPGGRSNEQFF. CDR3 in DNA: TGCGCCAGCAGCCAGGACCCTGGAGGGCGATCCAATGAGCAGTTCTTC.

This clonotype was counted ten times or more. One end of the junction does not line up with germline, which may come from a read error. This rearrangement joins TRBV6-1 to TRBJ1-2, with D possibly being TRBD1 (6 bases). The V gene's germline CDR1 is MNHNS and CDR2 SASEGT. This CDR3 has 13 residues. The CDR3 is CASSEQGSYGYTF. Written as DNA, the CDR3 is TGCGCCAGCAGCGAACAGGGTTCCTACGGCTACACCTTC.

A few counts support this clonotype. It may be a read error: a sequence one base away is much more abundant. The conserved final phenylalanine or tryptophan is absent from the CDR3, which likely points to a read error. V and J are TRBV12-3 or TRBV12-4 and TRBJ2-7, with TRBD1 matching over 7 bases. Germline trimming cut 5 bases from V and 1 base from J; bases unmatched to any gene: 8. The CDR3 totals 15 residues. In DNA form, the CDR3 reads TGTGCCAGCAGTCAGCCGGGACAGCTATCCTACGAGCAGTACCTC. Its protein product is CASSQPGQLSYEQYL.

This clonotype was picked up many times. DNA of the CDR3: TGTGCCAGCAGCTTAGTCGAAAGACTCAGTGAGCAGTTCTTC. Translated, it gives CASSLVERLSEQFF. This sequence joins TRBV7-8 and TRBJ2-1; no definite D call. The CDR3 runs 14 residues. With 1 base removed from V and 9 bases from J, the gap between germline ends came to 13 bases. Per the germline V gene, CDR1 is SGHVS and CDR2 is FQNEAQ.